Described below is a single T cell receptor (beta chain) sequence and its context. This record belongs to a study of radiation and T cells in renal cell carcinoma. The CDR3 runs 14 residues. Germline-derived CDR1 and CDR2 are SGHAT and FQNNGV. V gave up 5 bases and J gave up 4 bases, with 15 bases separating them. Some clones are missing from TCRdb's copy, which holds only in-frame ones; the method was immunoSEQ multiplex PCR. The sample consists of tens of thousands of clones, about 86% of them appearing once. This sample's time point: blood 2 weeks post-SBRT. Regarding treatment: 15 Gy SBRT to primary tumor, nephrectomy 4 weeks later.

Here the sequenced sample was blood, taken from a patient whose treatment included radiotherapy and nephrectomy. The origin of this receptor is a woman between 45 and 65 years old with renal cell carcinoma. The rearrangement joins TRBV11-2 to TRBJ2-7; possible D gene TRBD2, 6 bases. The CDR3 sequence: CASSPLGRGYEQYF. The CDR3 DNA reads TGTGCCAGCAGCCCCCTTGGCCGGGGGTACGAGCAGTACTTC.